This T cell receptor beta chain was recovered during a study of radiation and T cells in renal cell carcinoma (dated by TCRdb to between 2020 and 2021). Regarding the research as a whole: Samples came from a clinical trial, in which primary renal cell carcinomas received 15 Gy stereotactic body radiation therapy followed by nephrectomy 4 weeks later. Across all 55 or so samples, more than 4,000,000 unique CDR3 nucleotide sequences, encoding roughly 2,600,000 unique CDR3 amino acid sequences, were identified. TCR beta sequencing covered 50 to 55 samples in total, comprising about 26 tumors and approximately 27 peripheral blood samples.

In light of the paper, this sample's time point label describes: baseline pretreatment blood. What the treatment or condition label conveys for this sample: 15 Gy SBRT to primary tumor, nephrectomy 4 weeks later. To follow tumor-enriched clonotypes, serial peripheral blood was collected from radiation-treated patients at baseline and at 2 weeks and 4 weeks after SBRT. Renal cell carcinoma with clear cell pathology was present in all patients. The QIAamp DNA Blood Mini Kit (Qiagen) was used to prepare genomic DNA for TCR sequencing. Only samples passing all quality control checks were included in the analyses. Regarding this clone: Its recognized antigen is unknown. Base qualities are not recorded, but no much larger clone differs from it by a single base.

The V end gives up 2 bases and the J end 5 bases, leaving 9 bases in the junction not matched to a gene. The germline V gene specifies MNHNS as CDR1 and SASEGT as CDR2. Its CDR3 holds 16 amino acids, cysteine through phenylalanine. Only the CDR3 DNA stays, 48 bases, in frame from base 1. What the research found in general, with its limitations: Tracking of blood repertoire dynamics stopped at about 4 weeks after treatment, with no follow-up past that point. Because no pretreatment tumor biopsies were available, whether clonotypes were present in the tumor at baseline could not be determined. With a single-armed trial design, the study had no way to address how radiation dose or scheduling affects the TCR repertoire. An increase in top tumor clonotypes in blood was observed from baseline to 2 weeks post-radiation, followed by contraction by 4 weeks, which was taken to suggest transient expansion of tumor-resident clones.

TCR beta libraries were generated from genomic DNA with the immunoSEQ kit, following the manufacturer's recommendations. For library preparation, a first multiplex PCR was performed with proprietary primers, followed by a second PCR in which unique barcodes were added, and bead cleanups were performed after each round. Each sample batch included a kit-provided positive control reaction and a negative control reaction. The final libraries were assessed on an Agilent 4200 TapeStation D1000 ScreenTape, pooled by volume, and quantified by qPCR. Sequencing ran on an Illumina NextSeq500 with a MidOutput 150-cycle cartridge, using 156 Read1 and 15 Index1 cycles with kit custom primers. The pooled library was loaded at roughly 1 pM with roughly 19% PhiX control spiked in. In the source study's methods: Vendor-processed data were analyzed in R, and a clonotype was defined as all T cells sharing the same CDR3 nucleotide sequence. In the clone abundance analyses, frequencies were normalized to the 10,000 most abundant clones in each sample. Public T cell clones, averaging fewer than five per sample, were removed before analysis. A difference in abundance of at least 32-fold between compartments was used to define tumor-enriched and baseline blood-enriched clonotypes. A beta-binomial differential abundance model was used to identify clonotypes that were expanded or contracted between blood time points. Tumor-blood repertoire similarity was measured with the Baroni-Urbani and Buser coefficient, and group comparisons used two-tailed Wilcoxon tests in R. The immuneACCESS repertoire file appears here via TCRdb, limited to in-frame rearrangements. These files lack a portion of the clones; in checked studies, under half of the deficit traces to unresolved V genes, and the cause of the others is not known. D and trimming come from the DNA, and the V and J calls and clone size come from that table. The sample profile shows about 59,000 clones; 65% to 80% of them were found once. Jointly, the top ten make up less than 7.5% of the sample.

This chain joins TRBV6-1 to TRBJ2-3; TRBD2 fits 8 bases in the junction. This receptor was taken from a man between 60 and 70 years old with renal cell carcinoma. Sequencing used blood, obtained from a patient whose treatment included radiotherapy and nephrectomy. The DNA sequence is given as TGTGCCAGCAGTGAAAGGGCGAGCGGGAGTGGAGATACGCAGTATTTT. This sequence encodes CASSERASGSGDTQYF.